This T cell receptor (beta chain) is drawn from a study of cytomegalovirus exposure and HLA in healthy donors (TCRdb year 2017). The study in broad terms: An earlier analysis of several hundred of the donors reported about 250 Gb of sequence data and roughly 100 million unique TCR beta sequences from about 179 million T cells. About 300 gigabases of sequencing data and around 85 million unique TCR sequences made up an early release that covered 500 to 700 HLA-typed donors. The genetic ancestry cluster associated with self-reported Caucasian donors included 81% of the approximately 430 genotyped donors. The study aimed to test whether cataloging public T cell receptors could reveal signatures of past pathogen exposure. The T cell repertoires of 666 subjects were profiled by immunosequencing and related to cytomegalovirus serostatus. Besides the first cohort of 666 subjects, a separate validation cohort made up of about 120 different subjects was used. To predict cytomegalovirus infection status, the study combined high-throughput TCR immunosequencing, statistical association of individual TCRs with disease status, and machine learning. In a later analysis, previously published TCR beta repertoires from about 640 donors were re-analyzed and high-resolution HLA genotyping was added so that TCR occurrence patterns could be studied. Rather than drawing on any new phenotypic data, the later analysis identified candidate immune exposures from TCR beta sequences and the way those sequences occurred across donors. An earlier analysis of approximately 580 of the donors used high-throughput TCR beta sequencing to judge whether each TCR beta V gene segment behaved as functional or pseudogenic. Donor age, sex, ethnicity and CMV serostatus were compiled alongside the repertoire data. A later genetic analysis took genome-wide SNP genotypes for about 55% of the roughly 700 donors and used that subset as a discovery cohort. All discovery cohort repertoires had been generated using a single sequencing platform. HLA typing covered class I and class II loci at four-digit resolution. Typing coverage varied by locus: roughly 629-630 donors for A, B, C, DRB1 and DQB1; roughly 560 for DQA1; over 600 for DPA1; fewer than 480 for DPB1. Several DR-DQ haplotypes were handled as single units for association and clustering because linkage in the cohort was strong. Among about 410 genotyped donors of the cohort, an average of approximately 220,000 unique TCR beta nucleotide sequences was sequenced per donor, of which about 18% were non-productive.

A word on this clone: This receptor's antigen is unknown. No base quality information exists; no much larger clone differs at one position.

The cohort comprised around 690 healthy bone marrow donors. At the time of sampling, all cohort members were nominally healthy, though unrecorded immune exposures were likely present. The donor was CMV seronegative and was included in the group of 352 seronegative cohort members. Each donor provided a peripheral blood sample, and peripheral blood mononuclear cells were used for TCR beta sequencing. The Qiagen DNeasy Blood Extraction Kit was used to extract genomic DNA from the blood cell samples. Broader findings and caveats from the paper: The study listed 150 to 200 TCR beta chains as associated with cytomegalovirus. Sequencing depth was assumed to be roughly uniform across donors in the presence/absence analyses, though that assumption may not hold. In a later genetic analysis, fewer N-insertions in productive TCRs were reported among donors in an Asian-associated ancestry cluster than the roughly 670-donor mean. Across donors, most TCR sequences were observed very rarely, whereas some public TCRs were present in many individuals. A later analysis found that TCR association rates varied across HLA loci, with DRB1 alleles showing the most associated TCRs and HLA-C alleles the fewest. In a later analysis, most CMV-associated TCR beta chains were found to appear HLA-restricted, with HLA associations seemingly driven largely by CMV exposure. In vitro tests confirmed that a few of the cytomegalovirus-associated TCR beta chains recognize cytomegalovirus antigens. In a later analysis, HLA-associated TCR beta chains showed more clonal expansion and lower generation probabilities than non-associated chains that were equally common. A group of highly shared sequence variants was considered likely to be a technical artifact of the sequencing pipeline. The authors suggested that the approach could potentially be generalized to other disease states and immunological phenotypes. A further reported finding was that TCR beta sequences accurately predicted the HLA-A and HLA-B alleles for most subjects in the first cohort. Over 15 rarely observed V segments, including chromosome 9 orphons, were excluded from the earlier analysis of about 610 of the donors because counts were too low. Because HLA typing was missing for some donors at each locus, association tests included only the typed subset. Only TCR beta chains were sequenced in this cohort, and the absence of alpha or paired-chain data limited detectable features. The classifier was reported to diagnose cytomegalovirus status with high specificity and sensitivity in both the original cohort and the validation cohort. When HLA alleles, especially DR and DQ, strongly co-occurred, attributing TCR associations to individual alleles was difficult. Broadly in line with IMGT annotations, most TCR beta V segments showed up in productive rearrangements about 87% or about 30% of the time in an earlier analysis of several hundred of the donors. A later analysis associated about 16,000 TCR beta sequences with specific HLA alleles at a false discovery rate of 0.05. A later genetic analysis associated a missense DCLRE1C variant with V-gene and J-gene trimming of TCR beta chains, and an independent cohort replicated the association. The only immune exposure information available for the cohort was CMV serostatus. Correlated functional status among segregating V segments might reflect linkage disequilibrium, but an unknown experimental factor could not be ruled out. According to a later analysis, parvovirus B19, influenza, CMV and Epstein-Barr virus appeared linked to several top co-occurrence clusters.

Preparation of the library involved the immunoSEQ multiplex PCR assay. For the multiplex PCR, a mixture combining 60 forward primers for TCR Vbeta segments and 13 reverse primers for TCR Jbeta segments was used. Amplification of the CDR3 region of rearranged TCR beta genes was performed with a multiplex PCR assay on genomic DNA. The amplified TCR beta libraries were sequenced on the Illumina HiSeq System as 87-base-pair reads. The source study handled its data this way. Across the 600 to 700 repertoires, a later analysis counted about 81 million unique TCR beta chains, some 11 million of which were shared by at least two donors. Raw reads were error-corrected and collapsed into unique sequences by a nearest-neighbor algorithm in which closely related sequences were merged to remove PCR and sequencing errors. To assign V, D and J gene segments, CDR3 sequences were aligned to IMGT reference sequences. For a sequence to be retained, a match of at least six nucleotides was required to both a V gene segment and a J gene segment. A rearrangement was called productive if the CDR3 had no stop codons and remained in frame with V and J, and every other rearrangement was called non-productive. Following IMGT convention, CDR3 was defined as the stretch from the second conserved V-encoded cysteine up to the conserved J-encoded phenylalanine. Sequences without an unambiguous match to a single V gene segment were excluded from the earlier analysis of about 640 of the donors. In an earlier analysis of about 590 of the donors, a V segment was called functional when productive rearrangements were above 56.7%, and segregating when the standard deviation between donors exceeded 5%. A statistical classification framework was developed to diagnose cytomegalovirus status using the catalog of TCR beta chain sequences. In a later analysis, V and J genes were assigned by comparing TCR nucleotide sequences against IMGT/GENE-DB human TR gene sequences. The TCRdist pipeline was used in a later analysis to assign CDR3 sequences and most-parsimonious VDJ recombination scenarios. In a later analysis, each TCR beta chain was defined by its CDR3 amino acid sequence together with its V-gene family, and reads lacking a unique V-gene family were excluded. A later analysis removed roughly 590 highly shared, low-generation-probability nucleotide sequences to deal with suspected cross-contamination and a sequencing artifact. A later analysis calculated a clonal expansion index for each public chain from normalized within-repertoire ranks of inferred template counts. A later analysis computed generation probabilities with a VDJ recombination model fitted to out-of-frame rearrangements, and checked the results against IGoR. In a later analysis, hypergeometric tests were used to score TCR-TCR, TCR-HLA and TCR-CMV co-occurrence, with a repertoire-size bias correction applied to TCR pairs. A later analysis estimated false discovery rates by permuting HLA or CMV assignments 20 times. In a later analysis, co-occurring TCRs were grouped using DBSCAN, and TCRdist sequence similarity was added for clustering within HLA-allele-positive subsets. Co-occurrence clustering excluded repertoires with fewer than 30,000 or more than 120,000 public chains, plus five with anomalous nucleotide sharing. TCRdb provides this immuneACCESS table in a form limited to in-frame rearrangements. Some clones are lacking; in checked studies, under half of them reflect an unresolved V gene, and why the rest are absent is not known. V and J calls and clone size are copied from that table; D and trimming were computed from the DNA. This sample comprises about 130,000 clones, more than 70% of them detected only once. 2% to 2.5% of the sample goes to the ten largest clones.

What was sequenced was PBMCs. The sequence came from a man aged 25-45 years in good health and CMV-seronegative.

The DNA is TGCAGCGTTGAAGATGGGGACAGGTACTTC. It translates as CSVEDGDRYF. The chain uses TRBV29-1 and TRBJ2-5, with TRBD1 matching 7 junction bases. The germline V gene sets CDR1 to SQVTM and CDR2 to ANQGSEA. From the cysteine up to the phenylalanine, the CDR3 has a length of 10 residues. The kept DNA is CDR3 alone, 30 bases in frame from the first base. V is cut back by 0 bases and J by 13 bases, with 2 bases in the junction unmatched.